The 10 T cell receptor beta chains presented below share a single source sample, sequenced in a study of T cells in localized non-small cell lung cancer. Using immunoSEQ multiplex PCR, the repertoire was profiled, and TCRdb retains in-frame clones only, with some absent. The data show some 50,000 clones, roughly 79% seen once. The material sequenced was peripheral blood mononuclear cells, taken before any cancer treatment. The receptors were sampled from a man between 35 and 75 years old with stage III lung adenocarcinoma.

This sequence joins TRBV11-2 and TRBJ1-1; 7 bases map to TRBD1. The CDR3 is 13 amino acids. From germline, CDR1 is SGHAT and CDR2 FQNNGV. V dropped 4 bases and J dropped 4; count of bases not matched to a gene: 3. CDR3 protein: CASSSRGTTEAFF. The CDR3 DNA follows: TGTGCCAGCAGCTCCAGGGGGACCACTGAAGCTTTCTTT.

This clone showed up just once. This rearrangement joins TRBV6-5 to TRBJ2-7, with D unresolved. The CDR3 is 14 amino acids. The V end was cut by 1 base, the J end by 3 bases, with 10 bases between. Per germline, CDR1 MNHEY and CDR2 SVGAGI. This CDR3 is CASSYWGANYEQYF. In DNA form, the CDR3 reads TGTGCCAGCAGTTACTGGGGTGCTAACTACGAGCAGTACTTC.

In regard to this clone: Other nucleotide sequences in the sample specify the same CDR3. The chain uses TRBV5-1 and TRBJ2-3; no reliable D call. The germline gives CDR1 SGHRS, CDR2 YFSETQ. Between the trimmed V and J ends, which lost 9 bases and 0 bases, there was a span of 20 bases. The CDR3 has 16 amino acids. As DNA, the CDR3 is TGCGCCACCAACCCTTCTAGTGGGGTTAGCACAGATACGCAGTATTTT. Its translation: CATNPSSGVSTDTQYF.

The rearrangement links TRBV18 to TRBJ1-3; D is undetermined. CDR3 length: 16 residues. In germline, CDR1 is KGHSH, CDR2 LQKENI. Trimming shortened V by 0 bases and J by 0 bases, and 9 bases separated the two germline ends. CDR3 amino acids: CASSPPLGDSGNTIYF. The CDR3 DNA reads TGTGCCAGCTCACCACCGCTGGGCGACTCTGGAAACACCATATATTTT. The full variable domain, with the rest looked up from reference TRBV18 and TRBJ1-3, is NAGVMQNPRHLVRRRGQEARLRCSPMKGHSHVYWYRQLPEEGLKFMVYLQKENIIDESGMPKERFSAEFPKEGPSILRIQQVVRGDSAAYFCASSPPLGDSGNTIYFGEGSWLTVV.

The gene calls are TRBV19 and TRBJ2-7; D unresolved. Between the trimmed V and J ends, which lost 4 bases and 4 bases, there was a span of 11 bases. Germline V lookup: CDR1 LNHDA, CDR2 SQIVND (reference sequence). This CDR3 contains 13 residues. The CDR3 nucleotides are TGTGCCAGTAGTAGTCAGGCTAGATACGAGCAGTACTTC. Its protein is CASSSQARYEQYF.

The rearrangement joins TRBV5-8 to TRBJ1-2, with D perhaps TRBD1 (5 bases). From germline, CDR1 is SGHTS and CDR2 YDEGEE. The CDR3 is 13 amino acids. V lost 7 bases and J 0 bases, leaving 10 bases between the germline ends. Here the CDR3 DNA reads TGTGCCAGCTGGGGACGGCCTAACTATGGCTACACCTTC. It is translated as CASWGRPNYGYTF.

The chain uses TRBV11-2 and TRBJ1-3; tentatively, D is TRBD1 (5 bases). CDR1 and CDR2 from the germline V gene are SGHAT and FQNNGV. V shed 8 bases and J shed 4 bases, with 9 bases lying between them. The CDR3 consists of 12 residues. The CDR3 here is CASDPGGNTIYF. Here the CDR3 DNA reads TGTGCCAGCGATCCAGGGGGAAACACCATATATTTT.

The CDR3 sequence is CASSRTRSLNTGELFF. CDR3 nucleotide sequence: TGCGCCAGCAGCAGAACTAGGAGTCTGAACACCGGGGAGCTGTTTTTT. The rearrangement links TRBV5-1 to TRBJ2-2, with TRBD2 as a possible D gene (5 bases). The ends were cut back, 4 bases at V and 1 base at J, with 14 bases in the middle. The CDR3 spans 16 residues. CDR1 and CDR2 (germline): SGHRS, YFSETQ.

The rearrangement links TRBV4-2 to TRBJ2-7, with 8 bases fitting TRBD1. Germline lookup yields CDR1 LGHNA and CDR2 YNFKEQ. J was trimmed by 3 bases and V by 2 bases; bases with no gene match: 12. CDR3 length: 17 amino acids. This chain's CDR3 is CASSQILTGTGDYEQYF. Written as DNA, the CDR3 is TGTGCCAGCAGCCAAATACTAACCGGGACAGGAGACTACGAGCAGTACTTC.

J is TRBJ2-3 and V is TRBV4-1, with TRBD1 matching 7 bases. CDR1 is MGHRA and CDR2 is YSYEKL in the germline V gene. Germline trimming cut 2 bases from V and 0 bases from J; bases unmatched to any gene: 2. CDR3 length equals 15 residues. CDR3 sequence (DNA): TGCGCCAGCAGCCAACCGGACAGGAGCACAGATACGCAGTATTTT. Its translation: CASSQPDRSTDTQYF.